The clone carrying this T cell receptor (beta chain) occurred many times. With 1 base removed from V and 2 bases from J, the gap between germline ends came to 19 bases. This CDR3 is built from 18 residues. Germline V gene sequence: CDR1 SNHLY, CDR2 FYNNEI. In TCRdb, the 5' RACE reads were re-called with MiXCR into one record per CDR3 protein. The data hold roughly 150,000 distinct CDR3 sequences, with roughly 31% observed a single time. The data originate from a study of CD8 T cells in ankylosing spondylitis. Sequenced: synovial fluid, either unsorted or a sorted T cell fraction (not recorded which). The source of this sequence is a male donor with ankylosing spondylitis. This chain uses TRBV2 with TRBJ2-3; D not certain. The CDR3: CASSEDVWDPRNTDTQYF. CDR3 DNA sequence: TGTGCCAGCAGTGAAGATGTATGGGATCCGAGGAACACAGATACGCAGTATTTT.